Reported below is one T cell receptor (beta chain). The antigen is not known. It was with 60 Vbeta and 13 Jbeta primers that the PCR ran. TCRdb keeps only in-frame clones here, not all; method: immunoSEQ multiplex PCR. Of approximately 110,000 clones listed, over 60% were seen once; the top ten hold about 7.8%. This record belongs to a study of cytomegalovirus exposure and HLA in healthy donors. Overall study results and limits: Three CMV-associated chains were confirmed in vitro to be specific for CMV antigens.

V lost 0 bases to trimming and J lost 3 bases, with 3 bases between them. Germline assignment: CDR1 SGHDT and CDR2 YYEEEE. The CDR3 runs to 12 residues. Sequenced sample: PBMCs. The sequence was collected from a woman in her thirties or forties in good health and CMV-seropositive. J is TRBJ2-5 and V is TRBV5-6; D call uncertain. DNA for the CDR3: TGTGCCAGCAGCTTGGCCAAAGAGACCCAGTACTTC. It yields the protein CASSLAKETQYF.